The rows below give T cell receptor beta chains drawn from one sample of a study of T cells after somatic rescue of genetic block. The protocol was immunoSEQ multiplex PCR, while the TCRdb copy is restricted to in-frame clones and leaves out a portion. The table records 110,000 or so clones, about 89% of them present only once. The sequencing input was peripheral blood mononuclear cells (PBMCs). Every receptor here comes from a woman aged 18-29 years. Both conserved end residues are part of each CDR3. The order of the fields is D gene, J gene, clone size, V gene, CDR3 DNA, CDR3 protein. The D gene is left open where the match is weak. Clone size is stated in some rows and not others, as once, few, many or a class when expanded.

TRBD1	TRBJ2-1	NA	TRBV5-6	TGTGCCAGCAGCCCCACCGGGACAGGGGCTTACAATGAGCAGTTCTTC	CASSPTGTGAYNEQFF
TRBD1	TRBJ1-6	NA	TRBV27	TGTGCCAGCAGTCCCTCGACAGGGTCTAATTCACCCCTCCACTTT	CASSPSTGSNSPLHF
TRBD2	TRBJ2-5	NA	TRBV9	TGTGCCAGCAGCGTAGTTGCGGGGGGGCGGGAGACCCAGTACTTC	CASSVVAGGRETQYF
NA	TRBJ2-2	NA	TRBV7-2	TGTGCCAGCAGCCGAATAGCGAGCACCGGGGAGCTGTTTTTT	CASSRIASTGELFF
NA	TRBJ1-1	NA	TRBV2	TGTGCCAGCAGGGACAGATCTGGGAACACTGAAGCTTTCTTT	CASRDRSGNTEAFF
TRBD1	TRBJ2-5	once	TRBV28	TGTGCCAGCAGTTTATATACAGGGGTGGAGACCCAGTACTTC	CASSLYTGVETQYF
NA	TRBJ1-6	NA	TRBV4-3	TGCGCCAGCAGCCAAGATTCAGGGGTCTCCTATAATTCACCCCTCCACTTT	CASSQDSGVSYNSPLHF
NA	TRBJ1-1	NA	TRBV25-1	TGTGCCAGCAGTGCCAAAGGGTCGTGGGCGGACACTGAAGCTTTCTTT	CASSAKGSWADTEAFF
TRBD1	TRBJ2-1	once	TRBV4-1	TGCGCCAGCAGCCTCCGAGGACAGGAAGCGTTAAGCTCCTACAATGAGCAGTTCTTC	CASSLRGQEALSSYNEQFF
TRBD1	TRBJ1-1	NA	TRBV27	TGTGCCAGCAGTTCGTGGACAGGGGGAAGAGCTTTCTTT	CASSSWTGGRAFF
NA	TRBJ1-2	NA	TRBV9	TGTGCCAGCAGCGTAGAAGGAGGGCCGTCGCTCTATGGCTACACCTTC	CASSVEGGPSLYGYTF
TRBD2	TRBJ2-7	NA	TRBV4-2	TGTGCCAGCAGCCAAGAACTCGGCGGGGGGTCCTACGAGCAGTACTTC	CASSQELGGGSYEQYF
NA	TRBJ2-7	NA	TRBV18	TGTGCCAGCTCACCACTTGGGCTTGGGGAGCAGTACTTC	CASSPLGLGEQYF
NA	TRBJ2-2	NA	TRBV4-3	TGCGCCAGCAGCCAAAGCACCGGGGAGCTGTTTTTT	CASSQSTGELFF
TRBD1	TRBJ2-5	NA	TRBV4-2	TGTGCCAGCAGCCCGTGGACAGGAAGGGAGACCCAGTACTTC	CASSPWTGRETQYF
NA	TRBJ1-1	NA	TRBV12-5	TGTGCTAGTGGATCCGGGGTGACGAACACTGAAGCTTTCTTT	CASGSGVTNTEAFF
TRBD1	TRBJ1-2	once	TRBV10-3	TGTGCCATCAGTGAGCGAGACAGGGTCGGCTATGGCTACACCTTC	CAISERDRVGYGYTF
TRBD1	TRBJ1-4	NA	TRBV6-4	TGTGCCAGCAGTGAGGAAGGGGGCTCCGTCGCAACTAATGAAAAACTGTTTTTT	CASSEEGGSVATNEKLFF
NA	TRBJ1-5	NA	TRBV7-2	TGTGCCAGCAGCTTAGCAAGTGCGGCGGGCAATCAGCCCCAGCATTTT	CASSLASAAGNQPQHF
NA	TRBJ1-1	NA	TRBV6-4	TGTGCCAGCAGTGCCAGGGCGAACACTGAAGCTTTCTTT	CASSARANTEAFF
NA	TRBJ2-2	NA	TRBV27	TGTGCCAGCAGTTTTGGACTGGGTACCGGGGAGCTGTTTTTT	CASSFGLGTGELFF
NA	TRBJ1-1	NA	TRBV29-1	TGCAGCGTTGAAAGAGAAGGGAGGGGGAACACTGAAGCTTTCTTT	CSVEREGRGNTEAFF
NA	TRBJ1-1	NA	TRBV27	TGTGCCAGCACCCCCGGGACCCCCCTTGGGACTGAAGCTTTCTTT	CASTPGTPLGTEAFF
TRBD1	TRBJ2-7	NA	TRBV11-3	TGTGCCAGCAGCAAAGGACAGGGCTACGAGCAGTACTTC	CASSKGQGYEQYF
NA	TRBJ1-5	NA	TRBV4-3	TGCGCCAGCAGCCAAGAAGAGGGAAGGCAGCCCCAGCATTTT	CASSQEEGRQPQHF
TRBD1	TRBJ2-2	NA	TRBV7-2	TGTGCCAGCAGCCGAGCCGGGACAGGGATACGGTCGAACACCGGGGAGCTGTTTTTT	CASSRAGTGIRSNTGELFF